Shown below are 2 T cell receptor beta chains from a single sample sequenced in a study of CD8 T cells in Susac syndrome. Reverse transcription of roughly 0.5 to 1 ug RNA was carried out with random hexamers. TCRdb passed the immunoSEQ multiplex PCR reads through MiXCR, listing each CDR3 protein once. The sample holds about 110,000 distinct CDR3 sequences, roughly 94% seen once. Sequenced input: CD8+ T cells from PBMCs. Receptors originate from a human donor with Susac syndrome.

V is TRBV19 and J is TRBJ2-1; 10 nucleotides match TRBD2. J gave up 9 bases and V 3 bases, and 11 bases lay outside the gene matches. The CDR3 covers 16 residues. Germline lookup yields CDR1 LNHDA and CDR2 SQIVND (reference sequence). The CDR3 DNA follows: TGTGCCAGTAGTATCCTAGCGGGGGCCCTCGGTGGTGAGCAGTTCTTC. Translation gives CASSILAGALGGEQFF.

The chain couples TRBV25-1 to TRBJ2-1; the D is unclear. The V gene's germline CDR1 is MGHDK and CDR2 SYGVNS. The CDR3 consists of 13 residues. Trimming stripped 3 bases from V and 4 bases from J, with 7 bases between. Here the CDR3 reads CASSDSGYNEQFF. In DNA form, the CDR3 reads TGTGCCAGCAGTGATTCAGGATACAATGAGCAGTTCTTC.